Sequencing of this T cell receptor (beta chain) was carried out in a study of shared T cell receptors in the human thymus. Only in-frame clones appear in the TCRdb table, and some are missing; sequencing was by immunoSEQ multiplex PCR. Of under 850,000 clones in the sample, 70% to 90% were seen once. V was clipped by 3 bases and J by 1 base; unmatched bases: 6. The CDR3 is made up of 15 amino acids. The germline V gene encodes CDR1 MNHEY and CDR2 SMNVEV (reference sequence). The sample was also linked to a second study, of human thymus T cells. From that paper: Thymic material originated from resections removed in the course of corrective heart surgery. Gene usage (both V and J) appeared biased in thymic and blood repertoires. Related research reported highly overlapping thymic repertoires among unrelated individuals.

The genes are TRBV27 and TRBJ2-7; 7 nucleotides agree with TRBD2. This TCR was sampled from a boy under two years old with a congenital heart defect. The sequencing input was thymocytes. CDR3 in amino acids: CASSFSGRPSYEQYF. The CDR3 DNA is TGTGCCAGCAGTTTTTCCGGGAGGCCTTCCTACGAGCAGTACTTC.